This TCR beta chain was sequenced for a study of blood T cell repertoires in COVID-19. Here immunoSEQ multiplex PCR was the method, and the copy in TCRdb shows in-frame clones only, minus some. The sample holds approximately 400,000 clones, more than 70% seen once. Germline V lookup: CDR1 SNHLY, CDR2 FYNNEI. V trimming: 2 bases; J trimming: 4 bases; junction bases outside the gene matches: 6. This CDR3 region has 15 residues. Ages ranged from roughly 18 to 100 years, with residence in more than 20 US areas. Participants had their cohort set by participant-reported clinical history. Resolution of symptoms, clearance, or two negative PCRs was present in recovered Cohort 3 donors.

The chain recombines TRBV2 with TRBJ1-2, with 8 bases matching TRBD1. This TCR derives from a woman younger than 35 who had recovered from COVID-19. The sequenced sample was PBMCs or T cells enriched from blood (not recorded which). CDR3 region: CASSEPQGAVYGYTF. DNA for the CDR3: TGTGCCAGCAGTGAACCCCAGGGGGCCGTCTATGGCTACACCTTC.